The T cell receptor (beta chain) under discussion was sequenced for a study of technical replicates of blood from a few donors. Assay: immunoSEQ multiplex PCR; the TCRdb copy retains only in-frame clones and omits some. This repertoire shows approximately 79,000 clones, around 97% found once; its top ten account for roughly 0.2%. Germline V gives CDR1 SQVTM, CDR2 ANQGSEA. This CDR3 has 12 amino acids. Trimming shortened V by 7 bases and J by 5 bases, and 11 bases separated the two germline ends. This clone was seen only a few times. The chain has TRBV29-1 and TRBJ1-4; a possible D gene is TRBD1 (6 bases). This receptor was obtained from a human donor in good health. The sample was T cells isolated from PBMCs. For the CDR3, the DNA is TGCAGCGCGGGGACATCGAATGAAAAACTGTTTTTT. It codes for CSAGTSNEKLFF.